The entry that follows covers one T cell receptor (beta chain) sequence. No antigen is known for it. The data stem from a study of cytomegalovirus exposure and HLA in healthy donors. Study-wide results and limits: Confirmation was obtained in vitro that three CMV-associated chains are specific for CMV antigens. The authors listed 164 TCR beta chains as cytomegalovirus-associated. A classifier reportedly called cytomegalovirus status with high sensitivity and specificity.

13 Jbeta primers and 60 Vbeta primers were used for the PCR. Profiling relied on immunoSEQ multiplex PCR, and the TCRdb table lists in-frame clones only, not all of them. Of about 120,000 clones listed, less than 85% are singletons. Donors counted as nominally healthy when sampled, yet unrecorded immune exposures were likely. After removal of 2 bases from V and 1 base from J, the junction contained 1 base not matched to a gene. Germline lookup yields CDR1 SGHRS and CDR2 YFSETQ. CDR3 size: 14 residues. This chain connects TRBV5-1 to TRBJ2-5; 8 bases agree with TRBD1. Specimen: PBMCs. This receptor was identified in a woman between 35 and 50 years old in good health and CMV-seronegative. The CDR3 DNA reads TGCGCCAGCAGCTTTGGACAGGGCCAAGAGACCCAGTACTTC. As protein: CASSFGQGQETQYF.